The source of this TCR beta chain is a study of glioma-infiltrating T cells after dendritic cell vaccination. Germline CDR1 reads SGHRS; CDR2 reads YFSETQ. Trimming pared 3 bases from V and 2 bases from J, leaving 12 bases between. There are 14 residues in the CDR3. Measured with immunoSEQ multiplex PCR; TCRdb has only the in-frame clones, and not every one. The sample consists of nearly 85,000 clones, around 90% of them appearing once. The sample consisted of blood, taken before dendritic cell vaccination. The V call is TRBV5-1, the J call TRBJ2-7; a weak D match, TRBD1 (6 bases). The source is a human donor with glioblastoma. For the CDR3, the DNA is TGCGCCAGCAGCTCCTTGGACAGACCCTACGAGCAGTACTTC. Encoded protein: CASSSLDRPYEQYF.